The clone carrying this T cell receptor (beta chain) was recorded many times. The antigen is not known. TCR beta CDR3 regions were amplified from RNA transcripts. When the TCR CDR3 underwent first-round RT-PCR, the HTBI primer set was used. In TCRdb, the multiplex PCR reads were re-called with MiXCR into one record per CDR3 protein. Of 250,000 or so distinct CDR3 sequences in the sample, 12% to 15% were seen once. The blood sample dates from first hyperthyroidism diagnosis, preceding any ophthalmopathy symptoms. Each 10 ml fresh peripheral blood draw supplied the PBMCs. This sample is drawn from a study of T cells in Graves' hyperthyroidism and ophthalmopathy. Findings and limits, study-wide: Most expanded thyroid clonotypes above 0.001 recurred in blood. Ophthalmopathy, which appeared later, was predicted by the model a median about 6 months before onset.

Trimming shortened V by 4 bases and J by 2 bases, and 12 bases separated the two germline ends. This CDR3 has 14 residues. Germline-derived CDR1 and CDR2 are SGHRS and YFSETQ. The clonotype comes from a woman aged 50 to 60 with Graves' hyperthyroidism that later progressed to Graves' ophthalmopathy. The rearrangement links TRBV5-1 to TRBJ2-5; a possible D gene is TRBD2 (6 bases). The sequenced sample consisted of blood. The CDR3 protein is CASSMTGAQETQYF. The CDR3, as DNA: TGCGCCAGCAGCATGACGGGAGCTCAAGAGACCCAGTACTTC.